Below, 28 T cell receptor beta chains from the same sample are listed, as sequenced in a study of T cells in Graves' hyperthyroidism and ophthalmopathy. Amplified TCR beta CDR3 regions derived from RNA transcripts. With the HTBI primer set, the TCR CDR3 went through a first round of RT-PCR. TCRdb re-derived calls from the multiplex PCR reads in MiXCR, one entry per CDR3 protein. This sample has about 640,000 distinct CDR3 sequences; 20% occur once, and the top ten carry 30% to 40%. Sequenced sample: blood. These receptors all come from a man aged 30-40 years with Graves' ophthalmopathy.

This chain joins TRBV5-6 and TRBJ2-3; D is uncertain. Germline CDR1 SGHDT, CDR2 YYEEEE. The CDR3 is 19 residues long. Trimming removed 0 bases from V and 1 base from J, with 21 bases in between. The CDR3 sequence: CASSLAGGRPSPRTDTQYF. The CDR3 region has the DNA TGTGCCAGCAGCTTGGCCGGCGGACGCCCGTCCCCACGCACAGATACGCAGTATTTT.

The chain is built from TRBV9 and TRBJ2-7; TRBD2 agrees at 8 bases. In germline, CDR1 is SGDLS, CDR2 YYNGEE. The CDR3 is 15 residues long. The trim removed 0 bases at V and 3 bases at J, leaving 5 bases unmatched. Here the CDR3 DNA reads TGTGCCAGCAGCGTAGGAGTAAGCGGGAGCTACGAGCAGTACTTC. This gives the protein CASSVGVSGSYEQYF.

This clonotype was observed a few times. This chain joins TRBV12-3 or TRBV12-4 and TRBJ2-1; 8 nucleotides agree with TRBD2. The V gene end was trimmed by 6 bases and the J gene end by 8 bases; junction bases not matched to a gene: 15. The CDR3 loop spans 16 amino acids. The CDR3 loop reads CASSRGLLAEGYEQFF. DNA of the CDR3: TGTGCCAGCAGCAGGGGTCTACTAGCGGAGGGTTATGAGCAGTTCTTC.

The V and J genes are TRBV7-6 and TRBJ2-1; no definite D call. Germline V CDR1 and CDR2: SGHVS, FNYEAQ. This CDR3 contains 17 residues. Trimming took off 4 bases at V and 0 bases at J, with 16 bases between the two ends. Here the CDR3 DNA reads TGTGCCAGCAGCTCCAATTTACGGTTGAGCTCCTACAATGAGCAGTTCTTC. Amino acids: CASSSNLRLSSYNEQFF.

This clonotype was seen ten or more times. The V call is TRBV7-9, the J call TRBJ2-5; a possible D gene is TRBD1 (5 bases). The V gene lost 2 bases and the J gene lost 6 bases, with 19 bases spanning the gap. Germline assignment: CDR1 SEHNR and CDR2 FQNEAQ (reference sequence). The CDR3 loop spans 16 amino acids. This chain's CDR3 is CASSLWSGPTIQTQYF. For the CDR3, the DNA is TGTGCCAGCAGCTTATGGTCAGGGCCGACGATACAGACCCAGTACTTC.

V is TRBV7-3 and J is TRBJ2-3, with 16 bases identical to TRBD2. V gave up 5 bases and J gave up 4 bases; unmatched junction bases: 9. There are 18 residues in the CDR3. Germline CDR1 and CDR2: SGHTA and FQGTGA. The CDR3: CASSPGTSGRGGADTQYF. The CDR3 DNA sequence: TGTGCCAGCAGCCCGGGGACTAGCGGGAGGGGGGGCGCAGATACGCAGTATTTT. Supplemented by reference TRBV7-3 and TRBJ2-3, the full variable domain reads GAGVSQTPSNKVTEKGKYVELRCDPISGHTALYWYRQSLGQGPEFLIYFQGTGAADDSGLPNDRFFAVRPEGSVSTLKIQRTERGDSAVYLCASSPGTSGRGGADTQYFGPGTRLTVL.

This clonotype was seen ten or more times. This rearrangement joins TRBV5-1 to TRBJ2-1; 9 bases align to TRBD1. Germline CDR1 reads SGHRS; CDR2 reads YFSETQ. This CDR3 has 18 amino acids. With 4 bases clipped from V and 2 bases from J, the junction kept 13 bases outside the gene matches. As DNA, the CDR3 is TGCGCCAGCAGCAGGGGCCCAAACAGGGGGCAGGCCTACAATGAGCAGTTCTTC. The encoded protein is CASSRGPNRGQAYNEQFF.

This clonotype was counted a single time. The junction shows a germline mismatch at one end, possibly a read error. The chain couples TRBV11-2 to TRBJ1-1; D is possibly TRBD1 (5 bases). Germline CDR1 reads SGHAT; CDR2 reads FQNNGV. The CDR3 totals 13 residues. CDR3 amino acids: CTSSMGPGTEAFF. CDR3 bases: TGTACCAGCAGCATGGGACCGGGCACTGAAGCTTTCTTT.

The rearrangement links TRBV20-1 to TRBJ2-1; D call uncertain. The CDR3 totals 14 residues. The ends were cut back, 5 bases at V and 5 bases at J, with 16 bases in the middle. Germline V gene data show CDR1 as DFQATT and CDR2 as SNEGSKA (reference sequence). The CDR3 spells CSASSLSPNNEQFF. CDR3 coding DNA: TGCAGTGCTTCCAGTTTGTCACCGAACAATGAGCAGTTCTTC.

The chain recombines TRBV12-3 or TRBV12-4 with TRBJ1-6; the D is unclear. This CDR3 is built from 12 residues. Trimming cost V 1 base and J 10 bases, with 5 bases left between them. The CDR3 nucleotides are TGTGCCAGCAGTTTAGACCCATCACCCCTCCACTTT. Translated: CASSLDPSPLHF.

This clonotype was seen at least ten times. This chain uses TRBV20-1 with TRBJ2-7; TRBD2 matches 12 bases. From germline, CDR1 is DFQATT and CDR2 SNEGSKA (reference sequence). CDR3 length: 17 amino acids. J gave up 0 bases and V 0 bases, and 6 bases lay outside the gene matches. The DNA of the CDR3 is TGCAGTGCTAGAGAGACTCCGACTAGCGGGAGCTCCTACGAGCAGTACTTC. Translating it yields CSARETPTSGSSYEQYF.

V is TRBV6-5 and J is TRBJ1-4, with D maybe TRBD1 (6 bases). The V end lost 2 bases, the J end lost 12 bases, and 7 bases lay between the germline ends. The CDR3 has 11 residues. Germline V gives CDR1 MNHEY, CDR2 SVGAGI. The CDR3: CASSYKGELFF. The CDR3 DNA follows: TGTGCCAGCAGTTACAAGGGGGAACTGTTTTTT.

This clonotype showed up many times. The rearrangement links TRBV20-1 to TRBJ2-3; TRBD2 matches 10 bases. Germline-derived CDR1 and CDR2 are DFQATT and SNEGSKA (reference sequence). The V and J ends lost 5 bases and 4 bases, in that order; junction bases with no gene match: 9. The CDR3 is made up of 15 amino acids. CDR3 nucleotides: TGCAGTGCTCTTCCGTCTAGCGGGAGTCCAGATACGCAGTATTTT. Its translation: CSALPSSGSPDTQYF.

This clonotype showed up many times. V usage is TRBV28 and J usage is TRBJ2-7; D possibly corresponds to TRBD1 (6 bases). The CDR3 runs 17 residues. V shed 3 bases and J shed 0 bases, with 18 bases lying between them. CDR1 and CDR2 from the germline V gene are MDHEN and SYDVKM. CDR3 protein: CASSFHRGDTHSYEQYF. CDR3 nucleotides: TGTGCCAGCAGTTTCCATAGAGGGGACACCCACTCCTACGAGCAGTACTTC.

This sequence joins TRBV14 and TRBJ2-7; D ambiguous. V was shortened by 6 bases and J by 7 bases, with 1 base between the two germline ends. The germline gives CDR1 SGHDN, CDR2 FVKESK. This CDR3 has 8 amino acids. This CDR3 is CASREQYF. CDR3 coding DNA: TGTGCCAGCAGAGAGCAGTACTTC.

In its sample, this clonotype was seen a few times. The V call is TRBV3-1, the J call TRBJ1-6; TRBD1 aligns across 10 bases. V shed 4 bases and J 7 bases; nucleotides not matched to a gene: 7. The CDR3 is 16 amino acids. Germline assignment: CDR1 LGHDT and CDR2 YNNKEL (reference sequence). The chain's CDR3 is CASSPPTGGPNSPLHF. Written as DNA, the CDR3 is TGTGCCAGCAGCCCCCCGACAGGGGGCCCAAATTCACCCCTCCACTTT.

This clonotype was seen a handful of times. The chain uses TRBV4-2 and TRBJ2-7; TRBD2 matches at 9 bases. CDR3 size: 18 residues. CDR1 is LGHNA and CDR2 is YNFKEQ in the germline V gene. V dropped 0 bases and J dropped 1; count of bases not matched to a gene: 10. CDR3 nucleotide sequence: TGTGCCAGCAGCCAAGAAATCCGTAGCGGGAGTTGGTCCTACGAGCAGTACTTC. Amino acid sequence: CASSQEIRSGSWSYEQYF.

This clonotype was observed at least ten times. This rearrangement joins TRBV12-3 or TRBV12-4 to TRBJ2-3; possibly TRBD1 for D (6 bases). Trimming removed 5 bases from V and 4 bases from J, with 13 bases in between. This CDR3 region has 14 residues. The CDR3 protein is CASSQGLPPDTQYF. For the CDR3, the DNA is TGTGCCAGCAGTCAGGGGCTTCCCCCAGATACGCAGTATTTT.

This clonotype occurred many times. J is TRBJ2-3 and V is TRBV3-1, with D possibly TRBD2 on 6 matching bases. V gave up 4 bases and J gave up 4 bases, with 12 bases separating them. There are 14 residues in the CDR3. The V gene's germline CDR1 is LGHDT and CDR2 YNNKEL (reference sequence). In DNA, the CDR3 is TGTGCCAGCAGCCCCGCAGCGGGCCCAGATACGCAGTATTTT. This translates into CASSPAAGPDTQYF.

This clonotype came up many times. The chain employs TRBV3-1 and TRBJ2-2; no firm D call. Germline V CDR1 and CDR2: LGHDT, YNNKEL (reference sequence). This CDR3 has 18 residues. V lost 4 bases and J lost 0, with 18 bases in between. The CDR3 nucleotides read TGTGCCAGCAGCCTCCAATATTTGGACCTGACGAACACCGGGGAGCTGTTTTTT. Translation gives CASSLQYLDLTNTGELFF.

For this clonotype: This may stem from a read error, because a much larger clone lies one nucleotide away. V gene TRBV28 combines with J gene TRBJ2-2; 7 nucleotides agree with TRBD1. Germline loops: CDR1 MDHEN, CDR2 SYDVKM. The CDR3 is 16 amino acids. CDR3 protein: CASSPGDSANTGELSF. Here the CDR3 DNA reads TGTGCCAGCAGTCCCGGGGACAGCGCGAACACCGGGGAGCTGTCTTTT.

Many counts were recorded for this clonotype. The chain recombines TRBV6-1 with TRBJ1-1, with a possible D match to TRBD1 (6 bases). The CDR3 has 15 residues. V was clipped by 5 bases and J by 0 bases, with 13 bases between them. Germline V gene lookup returns CDR1 MNHNS and CDR2 SASEGT. In DNA form, the CDR3 reads TGTGCCAGCAGTTTAGGGGGGGGAATGAACACTGAAGCTTTCTTT. It specifies CASSLGGGMNTEAFF.

This clonotype appeared many times. The J gene is TRBJ1-2, the V gene TRBV28, with a tentative D call TRBD1 (6 bases). The CDR3 consists of 16 residues. From germline, CDR1 is MDHEN and CDR2 SYDVKM. V was clipped by 0 bases and J by 2 bases, with 13 bases between them. CDR3 amino acids: CASSLWERGRNYGYTF. The CDR3 DNA follows: TGTGCCAGCAGTTTATGGGAGCGGGGGCGCAACTATGGCTACACCTTC.

This chain uses TRBV2 with TRBJ2-2; no clear D gene. CDR1 is SNHLY, CDR2 FYNNEI, per germline. There are 15 residues in the CDR3. V was clipped by 3 bases and J by 1 base, with 9 bases between them. The CDR3 region has the DNA TGTGCCAGCAGTGATGATTGGGGGAACACCGGGGAGCTGTTTTTT. Translating it yields CASSDDWGNTGELFF.

This clonotype was recorded many times. The V call is TRBV6-1, the J call TRBJ2-3, with a tentative D call TRBD2 (5 bases). With 8 bases removed from V and 2 bases from J, the gap between germline ends came to 11 bases. The CDR3 totals 13 residues. The germline CDR1 and CDR2 sequences are MNHNS and SASEGT. CDR3 in amino acids: CASQREITDTQYF. The CDR3 DNA follows: TGTGCCAGCCAGAGGGAGATCACAGATACGCAGTATTTT.

This clonotype was recorded many times. This chain uses TRBV11-2 with TRBJ2-7; tentative D call: TRBD1 (5 bases). The V and J ends lost 6 bases and 6 bases respectively, with 21 bases between them. The germline V gene has CDR1 SGHAT and CDR2 FQNNGV. The CDR3 extends over 15 amino acids. The CDR3 DNA reads TGTGCCAGCAGTACTGGGGCCCCCGCGGTCGGCGAGCAGTACTTC. Encoded protein: CASSTGAPAVGEQYF.

This clonotype was seen a few times. The rearrangement joins TRBV28 to TRBJ2-7; D is unresolved. The CDR3 is 15 amino acids. The germline V gene has CDR1 MDHEN and CDR2 SYDVKM. V dropped 4 bases and J dropped 3 bases, with 16 bases sitting between them. CDR3 nucleotide sequence: TGTGCCAGCAGTTCCCGGTCAACACAGATCTACGAGCAGTACTTC. This encodes CASSSRSTQIYEQYF. The full variable domain, completed using reference TRBV28 and TRBJ2-7, is DVKVTQSSRYLVKRTGEKVFLECVQDMDHENMFWYRQDPGLGLRLIYFSYDVKMKEKGDIPEGYSVSREKKERFSLILESASTNQTSMYLCASSSRSTQIYEQYFGPGTRLTVT.

Only a few counts were recorded for this clonotype. DNA for the CDR3: TGCAGTGCTAGTTCGGCTAGCGGGACCCATGAAGAGCAGTACTTC. As protein: CSASSASGTHEEQYF. J is TRBJ2-7 and V is TRBV20-1, with 9 positions matching TRBD2. This CDR3 is built from 15 residues. After removal of 3 bases from V and 7 bases from J, the junction contained 13 bases not matched to a gene. Germline V CDR1 and CDR2: DFQATT, SNEGSKA (reference sequence).